This T cell receptor (beta chain) was retrieved from a study of human T cells and chemical hapten exposure. Looking at the study overall: Women made up most patients, who had alopecia areata, totalis or universalis.

The time point is: patch test 2, 6 weeks after DPC sensitization. Described treatment: therapeutic diphenylcyclopropenone sensitization with weekly scalp DPC. Patches went on only after blood had been drawn each time. There are many counts of this clonotype. The CDR3 has 15 amino acids. The germline gives CDR1 KGHSH, CDR2 LQKENI. The V and J ends lost 8 bases and 3 bases respectively, with 19 bases between them. TCRdb called the RACE reads again in MiXCR, with one record for every CDR3 protein. The sample carries about 54,000 distinct CDR3 sequences, about 10% recorded once. This receptor was obtained from a woman aged 45-59 years with alopecia areata. Some clones in this sample may be carry-over from other donors' samples. V is TRBV18 and J is TRBJ1-2; no clear D. Material: whole blood, obtained in connection with sensitization to the hapten diphenylcyclopropenone (DPC). The CDR3 DNA sequence: TGTGCCAGCACCCCCGCGGGCAGCCGGGACTATGGCTACACCTTC. It codes for CASTPAGSRDYGYTF.